These 27 T cell receptor beta chains share one sample of origin, sequenced in a study of T cell responses to AZD1222 COVID-19 vaccine (dated by TCRdb to 2020 to 2022). The library was generated by the immunoSEQ multiplex PCR assay. The clones in this table, taken by TCRdb from immuneACCESS, are in-frame only. Not every clone is retained; where verified, under half of the shortfall comes from an unresolved V gene, and the cause of the rest is unknown. The sample table shows 150,000 to 170,000 clones, and about 86% are seen once. The ten largest clones represent 5.5% of the sample. Sample time point, as interpreted from the label and publication: baseline before first vaccination. Taken with the paper, the label for treatment or condition translates to: meningococcal conjugate vaccine given as trial control. The sequencing here drew on peripheral blood, taken on day 0 of MenACWY control vaccination. The receptors shown here come from an adult in good health.

The chain is built from TRBV19 and TRBJ1-4; unclear D gene. Germline assignment: CDR1 LNHDA and CDR2 SQIVND (reference sequence). This CDR3 is built from 13 residues. The germline V and J ends were trimmed by 5 bases and 15 bases, with 19 bases remaining between them. The CDR3 here is CASSFIARARVFF. The CDR3, as DNA: TGTGCCAGTAGTTTCATAGCCCGGGCTCGGGTGTTTTTT.

V gene TRBV5-1 combines with J gene TRBJ1-1, with TRBD1 as a possible D gene (6 bases). The CDR3 length is 13 residues. Germline CDR1 SGHRS, CDR2 YFSETQ. The V gene lost 1 base and the J gene lost 7 bases, with 11 bases spanning the gap. CDR3 protein: CASSLTGKVEAFF. CDR3 DNA sequence: TGCGCCAGCAGCTTGACAGGGAAGGTTGAAGCTTTCTTT. The complete variable domain, with remaining parts taken from reference TRBV5-1 and TRBJ1-1, reads KAGVTQTPRYLIKTRGQQVTLSCSPISGHRSVSWYQQTPGQGLQFLFEYFSETQRNKGNFPGRFSGRQFSNSRSEMNVSTLELGDSALYLCASSLTGKVEAFFGQGTRLTVV.

The J gene is TRBJ2-7, the V gene TRBV28; TRBD2 is a possible D gene (5 bases). This CDR3 comprises 14 residues. V was shortened by 5 bases and J by 1 base, with 12 bases between the two germline ends. Germline CDR1 MDHEN, CDR2 SYDVKM. The CDR3 coding sequence is TGTGCCAGCAGTCCCTCGGGGAGTTCCTACGAGCAGTACTTC. Protein product: CASSPSGSSYEQYF.

V gene TRBV9 combines with J gene TRBJ2-3, with TRBD2 matching 7 bases. CDR3 length: 15 amino acids. Germline CDR1 is SGDLS and CDR2 is YYNGEE. J was trimmed by 1 base and V by 0 bases; bases with no gene match: 2. CDR3 DNA sequence: TGTGCCAGCAGCGTAGATGCGGGGGGCACAGATACGCAGTATTTT. This translates into CASSVDAGGTDTQYF.

The rearrangement uses TRBV25-1 and TRBJ2-3, with TRBD2 matching 13 bases. Germline trimming cut 5 bases from V and 6 bases from J; bases unmatched to any gene: 5. There are 15 residues in the CDR3. Germline V gene data show CDR1 as MGHDK and CDR2 as SYGVNS. CDR3 sequence reads: CASSRTSGGPDTQYF. In nucleotides, the CDR3 is TGTGCCAGCAGTCGGACTAGCGGGGGACCGGATACGCAGTATTTT.

This chain joins TRBV10-3 and TRBJ1-4; D ambiguous. Per the germline V gene, CDR1 is ENHRY and CDR2 is SYGVKD. The CDR3 has 13 amino acids. The ends were cut back, 3 bases at V and 5 bases at J, with 7 bases in the middle. The CDR3 reads CAISDHINEKLFF. The DNA for the CDR3 is TGTGCCATCAGTGACCATATAAATGAAAAACTGTTTTTT.

The chain employs TRBV12-5 and TRBJ2-1; 13 bases map to TRBD2. CDR1 LGHNT and CDR2 FRNRAP come from the germline V gene. The CDR3 is made up of 17 amino acids. With V trimmed by 1 base and J by 9 bases, 9 bases remained unmatched. This CDR3 reads CASGLGTSGRGSGEQFF. The DNA of the CDR3 is TGTGCTAGTGGTTTGGGGACTAGCGGGAGAGGGAGCGGTGAGCAGTTCTTC.

The CDR3 reads CASSGHHATNEKLFF. CDR3 DNA sequence: TGTGCCAGCAGCGGACACCATGCAACTAATGAAAAACTGTTTTTT. The chain combines TRBV2 with TRBJ1-4; weak D call: TRBD1 (5 bases). This CDR3 contains 15 residues. CDR1 and CDR2 from the germline V gene are SNHLY and FYNNEI. The ends were cut back, 6 bases at V and 0 bases at J, with 11 bases in the middle.

There are a few counts of this clone. The chain is built from TRBV19 and TRBJ1-1, with 9 bases that match TRBD1. V dropped 6 bases and J dropped 3; count of bases not matched to a gene: 5. This CDR3 has 14 residues. Germline V gives CDR1 LNHDA, CDR2 SQIVND (reference sequence). The CDR3 reads CASRDRGGHTEAFF. The DNA of the CDR3 is TGTGCCAGTAGGGACAGGGGCGGGCACACTGAAGCTTTCTTT.

This chain uses TRBV28 with TRBJ2-5, with 9 nucleotides matching TRBD1. V shed 5 bases, J shed 5 bases, and the junction held 3 bases outside the gene matches. Germline loops: CDR1 MDHEN, CDR2 SYDVKM. The CDR3 is 13 residues long. The CDR3 DNA follows: TGTGCCAGCAGTCGGACAGGGGAGGAGACCCAGTACTTC. Amino acid sequence: CASSRTGEETQYF. The variable domain in full, with the rest retrieved from reference TRBV28 and TRBJ2-5, is DVKVTQSSRYLVKRTGEKVFLECVQDMDHENMFWYRQDPGLGLRLIYFSYDVKMKEKGDIPEGYSVSREKKERFSLILESASTNQTSMYLCASSRTGEETQYFGPGTRLLVL.

The chain employs TRBV5-1 and TRBJ2-4, with D perhaps given as TRBD1 or TRBD2 (5 bases each). Trimming removed 5 bases at V and 7 bases at J, with 10 bases between. Germline values: CDR1 SGHRS, CDR2 YFSETQ. The CDR3 length is 12 residues. CDR3 amino acids: CASRSEGNIQYF. Written as DNA, the CDR3 is TGCGCCAGCAGGTCAGAGGGGAACATTCAGTACTTC. The full variable domain, rest sourced from reference TRBV5-1 and TRBJ2-4, is KAGVTQTPRYLIKTRGQQVTLSCSPISGHRSVSWYQQTPGQGLQFLFEYFSETQRNKGNFPGRFSGRQFSNSRSEMNVSTLELGDSALYLCASRSEGNIQYFGAGTRLSVL.

The chain joins TRBV7-2 to TRBJ1-2; D remains ambiguous. Trimming left V 5 bases short and J 2 bases short, with 15 bases between. Germline assignment: CDR1 SGHTA and CDR2 FQGNSA. CDR3 length: 15 residues. CDR3 amino acids: CASSPGSAVNYGYTF. The CDR3 DNA follows: TGTGCCAGCAGCCCCGGATCTGCCGTGAACTATGGCTACACCTTC.

The chain couples TRBV9 to TRBJ2-7; perhaps TRBD2 as D (5 bases). Trimming shortened V by 4 bases and J by 3 bases, and 20 bases separated the two germline ends. Germline-derived CDR1 and CDR2 are SGDLS and YYNGEE. The CDR3 spans 16 residues. The CDR3 nucleotides read TGTGCCAGCAGCCTAGCCCCAGCAGCTACCGGCTACGAGCAGTACTTC. Protein: CASSLAPAATGYEQYF.

J is TRBJ1-2 and V is TRBV7-9; D call uncertain. The CDR3 spans 14 residues. The germline V gene encodes CDR1 SEHNR and CDR2 FQNEAQ (reference sequence). The V end lost 5 bases, the J end lost 4 bases, and 14 bases lay between the germline ends. Here the CDR3 DNA reads TGTGCCAGCAGCCTTGGGTTGGGCTTCTATGGCTACACCTTC. This encodes CASSLGLGFYGYTF.

Of note for this clone: The sample carries other DNA sequences with the same CDR3. This chain connects TRBV7-2 to TRBJ2-7; D ambiguous. V lost 0 bases and J lost 2, with 2 bases in between. This CDR3 has 12 amino acids. Germline V gene lookup returns CDR1 SGHTA and CDR2 FQGNSA. CDR3 loop: CASSLAPYEQYF. CDR3 sequence (DNA): TGTGCCAGCAGCTTAGCTCCCTACGAGCAGTACTTC. Full variable domain (rest looked up from reference TRBV7-2 and TRBJ2-7): GAGVSQSPSNKVTEKGKDVELRCDPISGHTALYWYRQSLGQGLEFLIYFQGNSAPDKSGLPSDRFSAERTGGSVSTLTIQRTQQEDSAVYLCASSLAPYEQYFGPGTRLTVT.

The chain couples TRBV6-4 to TRBJ2-7; 10 bases match TRBD2. CDR3 length: 17 residues. Trimming took 1 base from V and 2 from J; bases not matched to a gene: 8. Germline lookup yields CDR1 MRHNA and CDR2 SNTAGT. The CDR3 DNA reads TGTGCCAGCAGTGACTTAAGGACTAGCGGAAACCCCTACGAGCAGTACTTC. Translation gives CASSDLRTSGNPYEQYF.

The rearrangement uses TRBV6-5 and TRBJ1-4, with D perhaps TRBD1 (5 bases). Trimming removed 2 bases at V and 8 bases at J, with 15 bases between. This CDR3 spans 15 amino acids. The germline gives CDR1 MNHEY, CDR2 SVGAGI. The CDR3 region is CASSYQSGVGEKLFF. CDR3 DNA sequence: TGTGCCAGCAGTTACCAATCGGGGGTAGGGGAAAAACTGTTTTTT.

The V gene is TRBV24-1, the J gene TRBJ2-1, with 14 bases fitting TRBD2. Germline loops: CDR1 KGHDR, CDR2 SFDVKD. The CDR3 runs 16 residues. The J segment lost 11 bases and the V segment lost 4 bases, leaving 9 bases of the junction unmatched. The CDR3 DNA reads TGTGCCACCAGTGAAGGGACTAGCGGGAGACCCGATAAGCAGTTCTTC. Translating gives CATSEGTSGRPDKQFF.

Many counts were recorded for this clone. The chain links TRBV19 to TRBJ2-7, with TRBD1 matching 8 bases. The CDR3 is 14 amino acids. V trimming: 2 bases; J trimming: 4 bases; junction bases outside the gene matches: 4. The V gene's germline CDR1 is LNHDA and CDR2 SQIVND (reference sequence). CDR3 nucleotides: TGTGCCAGTAGTATAAGGACAGGGAGGTACGAGCAGTACTTC. As protein: CASSIRTGRYEQYF.

V is TRBV24-1 and J is TRBJ2-1, with TRBD2 as a possible D gene (6 bases). Trimming left V 3 bases short and J 9 bases short, with 17 bases between. The CDR3 is 15 residues long. Germline CDR1 KGHDR, CDR2 SFDVKD. CDR3 DNA sequence: TGTGCCACCAGTGATCCCGGAGGCAGGGAGGTTGAGCAGTTCTTC. It encodes CATSDPGGREVEQFF.

This sequence joins TRBV6-5 and TRBJ1-2; D is perhaps TRBD1 (5 bases). The CDR3 contains 14 residues. Germline V gives CDR1 MNHEY, CDR2 SVGAGI. V lost 4 bases and J lost 9, with 18 bases in between. The CDR3 coding sequence is TGTGCCAGCAGTTCGGGACCGACGGAGTTGAGCTACACCTTC. This sequence encodes CASSSGPTELSYTF.

This clone appeared a single time. The gene calls are TRBV25-1 and TRBJ2-1, with D uncertain. The CDR3 runs 15 residues. Trimming pared 3 bases from V and 7 bases from J, leaving 16 bases between. Germline CDR1 reads MGHDK; CDR2 reads SYGVNS. In nucleotides, the CDR3 is TGTGCCAGCAGTGACCTGAGGTTCTCTACAAATGAGCAGTTCTTC. It codes for CASSDLRFSTNEQFF.

The chain links TRBV27 to TRBJ2-1; unclear D gene. CDR1 is MNHEY, CDR2 SMNVEV, per germline (reference sequence). Trimming left V 10 bases short and J 0 bases short, with 16 bases between. This CDR3 has 15 residues. CDR3 nucleotides: TGTGCCACCTCACCGATCCCAAGCTCCTACAATGAGCAGTTCTTC. It translates to CATSPIPSSYNEQFF.

This chain links TRBV13 with TRBJ1-4; 7 bases are shared with TRBD1. This CDR3 comprises 16 residues. The V segment lost 8 bases and the J segment 8 bases; nucleotides outside the gene matches: 17. Germline CDR1 PRHDT, CDR2 FYEKMQ (reference sequence). CDR3 sequence reads: CASRRDSQTEGEKLFF. CDR3 in DNA: TGTGCCAGCCGACGGGACAGCCAAACGGAGGGGGAAAAACTGTTTTTT.

V is TRBV24-1 and J is TRBJ2-3; a possible D gene is TRBD2 (5 bases). Germline values: CDR1 KGHDR, CDR2 SFDVKD. With 4 bases removed from V and 2 bases from J, the gap between germline ends came to 9 bases. This CDR3 has 14 residues. The CDR3 loop is CATSDTRTTDTQYF. In nucleotides, the CDR3 is TGTGCCACCAGTGACACTAGGACCACAGATACGCAGTATTTT.

This chain connects TRBV7-3 to TRBJ2-7; D not certain. Looked up from germline, CDR1 is SGHTA and CDR2 is FQGTGA. V was pared by 6 bases and J by 2 bases, with 20 bases between. The CDR3 extends over 16 amino acids. CDR3 DNA sequence: TGTGCCAGCAGTCCAGCCCCGGCAGCTAATACCTACGAGCAGTACTTC. It translates to CASSPAPAANTYEQYF.

The chain carries TRBV7-9 and TRBJ1-2; possibly TRBD1 for D (5 bases). Trimming shortened V by 4 bases and J by 3 bases, and 21 bases separated the two germline ends. Germline CDR1 is SEHNR and CDR2 is FQNEAQ (reference sequence). The CDR3 is 17 amino acids. CDR3: CASSSSGQGKRDYGYTF. The CDR3 region has the DNA TGTGCCAGCAGCTCCTCCGGGCAGGGAAAACGGGACTATGGCTACACCTTC.